These 17 T cell receptor beta chains were all obtained from the same sample, sequenced in a study of T cell responses to AZD1222 COVID-19 vaccine. Some clones are missing from TCRdb's copy, which holds only in-frame ones; the method was immunoSEQ multiplex PCR. The data show some 170,000 clones, with roughly nine tenths seen just once and less than 2% held by the top ten. The sequencing used peripheral blood, collected 28 days after the second AZD1222 dose. The source is an adult who received the AZD1222 COVID-19 vaccine.

The rearrangement uses TRBV30 and TRBJ1-4; 7 nucleotides line up with TRBD1. V shed 2 bases and J 2 bases; nucleotides not matched to a gene: 5. This CDR3 contains 15 residues. CDR1 is GTSNPN and CDR2 is SVGIG in the germline V gene (reference sequence). In nucleotides, the CDR3 is TGTGCCTGGAGTCCACGCAGGGGGACTAATGAAAAACTGTTTTTT. Translated: CAWSPRRGTNEKLFF.

The genes are TRBV27 and TRBJ2-2; the D gene is possibly TRBD2 (6 bases). The germline V and J ends were trimmed by 5 bases and 7 bases, with 8 bases remaining between them. The CDR3 runs to 12 residues. Germline assignment: CDR1 MNHEY and CDR2 SMNVEV (reference sequence). The CDR3 loop is CASSAGIGELFF. CDR3 in DNA: TGTGCCAGCAGTGCGGGAATCGGGGAGCTGTTTTTT.

V gene TRBV9 combines with J gene TRBJ2-5; TRBD2 matches at 10 bases. Germline lookup yields CDR1 SGDLS and CDR2 YYNGEE. V dropped 3 bases and J dropped 5; count of bases not matched to a gene: 10. This CDR3 is 16 amino acids long. CDR3 nucleotide sequence: TGTGCCAGCAGCGGGCTAGCGGGAGCTTGGGGGGAGACCCAGTACTTC. It encodes CASSGLAGAWGETQYF.

This clone has just a few counts. This sequence joins TRBV5-1 and TRBJ2-1; the match to TRBD1 covers 10 bases. The V gene end was trimmed by 7 bases and the J gene end by 4 bases; junction bases not matched to a gene: 8. This CDR3 has 15 amino acids. Germline V gives CDR1 SGHRS, CDR2 YFSETQ. The DNA of the CDR3 is TGCGCCAGCGGCTCCGGGACAGGGGTTTACAATGAGCAGTTCTTC. Its protein product is CASGSGTGVYNEQFF.

The chain employs TRBV6-6 and TRBJ2-1; 9 bases align to TRBD2. Trimming cost V 7 bases and J 15 bases; bases outside gene matches: 16. CDR1 is MNHNY, CDR2 SVGAGI, per germline (reference sequence). CDR3 length equals 14 residues. The chain's CDR3 is CASTEDDASGAGFF. The CDR3 nucleotides are TGTGCCAGCACCGAAGACGACGCTAGCGGGGCGGGGTTCTTC.

This chain links TRBV6-5 with TRBJ2-7; D is uncertain. The germline gives CDR1 MNHEY, CDR2 SVGAGI. The CDR3 runs to 14 residues. V was cut by 5 bases and J by 0 bases, with 11 bases left in between. The CDR3 protein is CASSTTESSYEQYF. For the CDR3, the DNA is TGTGCCAGCAGTACTACCGAGAGCTCCTACGAGCAGTACTTC.

The rearrangement joins TRBV7-8 to TRBJ2-2; D perhaps matches TRBD2 (6 bases). There are 17 residues in the CDR3. CDR1 and CDR2 from the germline V gene are SGHVS and FQNEAQ. The V end was cut by 6 bases, the J end by 0 bases, with 17 bases between. CDR3 amino acids: CASSGFPGLPNTGELFF. CDR3 DNA: TGTGCCAGCAGTGGCTTTCCGGGACTCCCGAACACCGGGGAGCTGTTTTTT.

The chain combines TRBV7-9 with TRBJ2-7, with 11 nucleotides matching TRBD2. V shed 4 bases and J 7 bases; nucleotides not matched to a gene: 9. This CDR3 is built from 15 residues. Germline CDR1 reads SEHNR; CDR2 reads FQNEAQ (reference sequence). The CDR3 bases are TGTGCCAGCAGCTCCTATAGCGGGAGGGCCGGAGAGCAGTACTTC. Its translation is CASSSYSGRAGEQYF.

V is TRBV7-9 and J is TRBJ1-2; a weak D match, TRBD1 (6 bases). V was cut by 4 bases and J by 4 bases, with 13 bases left in between. This CDR3 region has 14 residues. Germline assignment: CDR1 SEHNR and CDR2 FQNEAQ (reference sequence). The CDR3 DNA follows: TGTGCCAGCAGCTACTCAGGGGCCCCCTATGGCTACACCTTC. Translating it yields CASSYSGAPYGYTF.

The V call is TRBV6-6, the J call TRBJ1-2; the match to TRBD1 covers 7 bases. Germline loops: CDR1 MNHNY, CDR2 SVGAGI (reference sequence). Trimming removed 6 bases from V and 6 bases from J; junction bases left unmatched: 7. CDR3 length equals 13 residues. The CDR3 DNA is TGTGCCAGCAGCACAGGGGAGACAGATGGCTACACCTTC. It translates to CASSTGETDGYTF.

This chain connects TRBV4-2 to TRBJ2-7, with a weak D call TRBD2 (5 bases). The CDR3 covers 14 residues. V was shortened by 3 bases and J by 2 bases, with 11 bases between the two germline ends. Germline V gene lookup returns CDR1 LGHNA and CDR2 YNFKEQ. The CDR3 loop is CASSHLTRAYEQYF. CDR3 sequence (DNA): TGTGCCAGCAGCCATCTCACTAGGGCCTACGAGCAGTACTTC.

The chain combines TRBV5-4 with TRBJ1-3; a possible D gene is TRBD1 (5 bases). The germline V and J ends were trimmed by 0 bases and 4 bases, with 8 bases remaining between them. The length of the CDR3 is 14 residues. Germline V gives CDR1 SGHNT, CDR2 YYREEE (reference sequence). In nucleotides, the CDR3 is TGTGCCAGCAGCTTGGGAGGGGCAGGAAACACCATATATTTT. Protein sequence: CASSLGGAGNTIYF.

The V and J genes are TRBV5-1 and TRBJ1-1; D is uncertain. The V end lost 2 bases, the J end lost 4 bases, and 12 bases lay between the germline ends. Germline CDR1 is SGHRS and CDR2 is YFSETQ. The CDR3 extends over 14 amino acids. CDR3 DNA: TGCGCCAGCAGCTTAAGTTGGAGAGGCACTGAAGCTTTCTTT. Translated, it gives CASSLSWRGTEAFF.

This chain links TRBV12-3 or TRBV12-4 with TRBJ2-2; no firm D call. This CDR3 is built from 13 residues. Between the trimmed V and J ends, which lost 6 bases and 2 bases, there was a span of 7 bases. In DNA form, the CDR3 reads TGTGCCAGCAGGACCGCCAACACCGGGGAGCTGTTTTTT. Amino acid sequence: CASRTANTGELFF.

The chain couples TRBV18 to TRBJ1-3; D ambiguous. This CDR3 has 16 residues. V lost 3 bases, J lost 2 bases, and 14 bases lay in between. Per the germline V gene, CDR1 is KGHSH and CDR2 is LQKENI. CDR3 protein: CASSPIDGSAGNTIYF. The DNA for the CDR3 is TGTGCCAGCTCACCGATCGATGGCTCGGCTGGAAACACCATATATTTT.

The table lists this clone with a count of one. This chain joins TRBV20-1 and TRBJ2-7; D possibly matches TRBD1 or TRBD2 (5 bases each). The CDR3 extends over 9 amino acids. V dropped 7 bases and J dropped 5 bases, with 6 bases sitting between them. Germline CDR1 reads DFQATT; CDR2 reads SNEGSKA (reference sequence). The CDR3 DNA reads as TGCAGTGTGGGGGACGAGCAGTACTTC. Its translation is CSVGDEQYF.

The rearrangement links TRBV25-1 to TRBJ1-2, with a possible D match to TRBD1 (6 bases). The CDR3 runs 15 residues. The V end lost 0 bases, the J end lost 8 bases, and 16 bases lay between the germline ends. The germline V gene encodes CDR1 MGHDK and CDR2 SYGVNS. The CDR3 DNA reads as TGTGCCAGCAGTGAATACGGGGGGGCGCTCGAAGGCTACACCTTC. Encoded protein: CASSEYGGALEGYTF.